Below, 22 T cell receptor beta chains from the same sample are listed, as sequenced in a study of identical twins. Each CDR3 protein is one row after TCRdb ran MiXCR on the 5' RACE reads. This sample has around 100,000 distinct CDR3 sequences, with 4.5% to 6.5% found just once. The specimen was memory T cells sorted from blood. The receptors here all came from a woman in her forties or fifties in good health.

In its sample, this clonotype was seen many times. V gene TRBV3-1 combines with J gene TRBJ2-1; 7 bases match TRBD2. CDR3 length: 12 residues. Germline CDR1 LGHDT, CDR2 YNNKEL (reference sequence). V was clipped by 0 bases and J by 14 bases; unmatched bases: 4. CDR3 amino acids: CASSQDVGGEFF. DNA for the CDR3: TGTGCCAGCAGCCAAGATGTGGGGGGGGAGTTCTTC.

A few counts support this clonotype. The chain uses TRBV5-6 and TRBJ2-3; TRBD1 is a possible D gene (6 bases). The V end lost 4 bases, the J end lost 4 bases, and 13 bases lay between the germline ends. The CDR3 is 14 amino acids. Germline V CDR1 and CDR2: SGHDT, YYEEEE. CDR3 bases: TGTGCCAGCAGCACCCCGAAGGGGGCAGATACGCAGTATTTT. Translated, it gives CASSTPKGADTQYF.

This clonotype has a handful of counts. CDR3 protein: CASSQPGGTDYGYTF. CDR3 in DNA: TGCGCCAGCAGCCAACCGGGAGGGACTGACTATGGCTACACCTTC. The rearrangement joins TRBV4-1 to TRBJ1-2; a weak D match, TRBD1 (5 bases). This CDR3 region has 15 residues. Looked up from germline, CDR1 is MGHRA and CDR2 is YSYEKL. Trimming took off 2 bases at V and 3 bases at J, with 13 bases between the two ends.

The sample holds many counts of this clonotype. The chain employs TRBV5-6 and TRBJ2-1; no clear D gene. Germline assignment: CDR1 SGHDT and CDR2 YYEEEE. Trimming stripped 2 bases from V and 5 bases from J, with 14 bases between. The CDR3 runs to 15 residues. The CDR3 region has the DNA TGTGCCAGCAGCTTAAGACTCACCATGGACAATGAGCAGTTCTTC. It yields the protein CASSLRLTMDNEQFF. Together with reference TRBV5-6 and TRBJ2-1, the CDR3 gives the full variable domain: DAGVTQSPTHLIKTRGQQVTLRCSPKSGHDTVSWYQQALGQGPQFIFQYYEEEERQRGNFPDRFSGHQFPNYSSELNVNALLLGDSALYLCASSLRLTMDNEQFFGPGTRLTVL.

This clonotype was found many times. The chain employs TRBV28 and TRBJ1-6; D is perhaps TRBD1 (5 bases). V dropped 5 bases and J dropped 9 bases, with 14 bases sitting between them. CDR3 length: 14 amino acids. Germline V gene sequence: CDR1 MDHEN, CDR2 SYDVKM. The chain's CDR3 is CASSPPGRGSPLHF. CDR3 in DNA: TGTGCCAGCAGTCCGCCGGGGAGGGGTTCACCCCTCCACTTT.

At least ten counts were recorded for this clonotype. The rearrangement links TRBV12-3 or TRBV12-4 to TRBJ1-5, with D maybe TRBD1 (5 bases). The CDR3 is made up of 14 amino acids. The V gene lost 3 bases and the J gene lost 6 bases, with 12 bases spanning the gap. The CDR3 DNA reads as TGTGCCAGCAGTTTTCGGGGGGTGGGTCAGCCCCAGCATTTT. As protein: CASSFRGVGQPQHF.

This clonotype was detected many times. This chain links TRBV20-1 with TRBJ1-3; perhaps TRBD1 as D (6 bases). Germline V gene data show CDR1 as DFQATT and CDR2 as SNEGSKA (reference sequence). Trimming removed 6 bases at V and 1 base at J, with 10 bases between. This CDR3 contains 13 residues. CDR3 sequence: CSAPGQSGNTIYF. DNA of the CDR3: TGCAGTGCCCCTGGACAGTCTGGAAACACCATATATTTT.

This clonotype was seen at least ten times. The rearrangement uses TRBV29-1 and TRBJ1-2, with D perhaps TRBD1 (5 bases). CDR3 length: 12 residues. V lost 3 bases, J lost 8 bases, and 13 bases lay in between. CDR1 is SQVTM and CDR2 is ANQGSEA in the germline V gene. CDR3 amino acids: CSVEVVGDGYTF. CDR3 coding DNA: TGCAGCGTTGAGGTCGTAGGGGACGGCTACACCTTC.

By proportion, this clonotype is medium-sized. The chain employs TRBV12-3 or TRBV12-4 and TRBJ1-1; D remains unclear. This CDR3 comprises 14 residues. With 5 bases removed from V and 3 bases from J, the gap between germline ends came to 13 bases. CDR3 coding DNA: TGTGCCAGCAGTCCGAATCGATGGGACACTGAAGCTTTCTTT. This sequence encodes CASSPNRWDTEAFF.

At least ten counts were recorded for this clonotype. The chain employs TRBV7-9 and TRBJ2-1, with D perhaps TRBD2 (5 bases). Germline CDR1 SEHNR, CDR2 FQNEAQ (reference sequence). The CDR3 is made up of 13 amino acids. V was trimmed by 4 bases and J by 9 bases, leaving 13 bases between them. The CDR3 DNA sequence: TGTGCCAGCAGCTCAGCCGGGATGCGTGAGCAGTTCTTC. Protein product: CASSSAGMREQFF.

The table lists this clonotype with many counts. The rearrangement joins TRBV4-1 to TRBJ1-5; 10 positions match TRBD1. This CDR3 has 16 residues. Germline-derived CDR1 and CDR2 are MGHRA and YSYEKL. The V gene end was trimmed by 0 bases and the J gene end by 5 bases; junction bases not matched to a gene: 4. CDR3 region: CASSQDTTGGYQPQHF. DNA for the CDR3: TGCGCCAGCAGCCAAGATACGACAGGGGGCTATCAGCCCCAGCATTTT.

This clonotype was counted ten times or more. V is TRBV20-1 and J is TRBJ2-4, with 10 positions matching TRBD2. The CDR3 is 17 residues long. The junction had 8 bases not matched to a gene; V was cut back by 3 bases and J by 0 bases. Per the germline V gene, CDR1 is DFQATT and CDR2 is SNEGSKA (reference sequence). The CDR3 DNA sequence: TGCAGTGCTAGCCCCCCAGCGGGGGGGCTAGCCAAAAACATTCAGTACTTC. This codes for CSASPPAGGLAKNIQYF.

This clonotype showed up many times. DNA of the CDR3: TGTGCCAGCAGCCGGGACAGGAGAAACACCGGGGAGCTGTTTTTT. Translated: CASSRDRRNTGELFF. The chain recombines TRBV5-6 with TRBJ2-2, with TRBD1 identical over 8 bases. The ends lost 4 bases at V and 2 bases at J; junction bases unmatched: 4. Germline CDR1 is SGHDT and CDR2 is YYEEEE. The CDR3 length is 15 residues.

A word on this clonotype: This could be a read error, since a much larger clone is one nucleotide away. The J gene is TRBJ1-5, the V gene TRBV6-2 or TRBV6-3, with D possibly matching TRBD1 (6 bases). Germline V gene lookup returns CDR1 MNHEY and CDR2 SVGEGT. The CDR3 has 15 amino acids. CDR3 region: CASSSGTRSNQLQHF. The CDR3 DNA sequence: TGTGCCAGCAGTTCCGGGACAAGAAGCAATCAGCTCCAGCATTTT.

V gene TRBV7-6 combines with J gene TRBJ2-1; weak D call: TRBD1 (5 bases). The CDR3 sequence is 14 residues long. Looked up from germline, CDR1 is SGHVS and CDR2 is FNYEAQ. Trimming took off 1 base at V and 7 bases at J, with 11 bases between the two ends. This CDR3 is CASSLEGAGNEQFF. The CDR3 DNA sequence: TGTGCCAGCAGCTTAGAAGGGGCAGGGAATGAGCAGTTCTTC.

A few counts support this clonotype. The chain recombines TRBV11-3 with TRBJ2-7; 9 bases match TRBD1. V shed 2 bases and J 3 bases; nucleotides not matched to a gene: 8. CDR1 is SGHNT and CDR2 is YENEEA in the germline V gene. This CDR3 spans 16 amino acids. CDR3 nucleotide sequence: TGTGCCAGCAGCTTACCGGGACAGGGAAGGCTCTACGAGCAGTACTTC. This encodes CASSLPGQGRLYEQYF.

Many counts were recorded for this clonotype. CDR3 nucleotides: TGTGCCAGCAGCGGTGACGCAGGGCGCGATCAGCCCCAGCATTTT. This translates into CASSGDAGRDQPQHF. This rearrangement joins TRBV2 to TRBJ1-5; D may be TRBD1 (5 bases). Per germline, CDR1 SNHLY and CDR2 FYNNEI. V lost 6 bases, J lost 5 bases, and 17 bases lay in between. CDR3 length: 15 residues.

This clonotype turned up a few times. This rearrangement joins TRBV9 to TRBJ2-1, with D possibly being TRBD1 or TRBD2 (5 bases each). V lost 0 bases, J lost 6 bases, and 10 bases lay in between. The CDR3 consists of 14 residues. Germline CDR1 is SGDLS and CDR2 is YYNGEE. The CDR3 sequence is CASSVAAGSNEQFF. The CDR3 nucleotides are TGTGCCAGCAGCGTAGCGGCAGGGAGCAATGAGCAGTTCTTC.

This clonotype was counted a few times. The chain recombines TRBV27 with TRBJ1-6; 7 bases line up with TRBD1. The CDR3 is 13 residues long. V lost 6 bases, J lost 13 bases, and 9 bases stayed unmatched. Germline V CDR1 and CDR2: MNHEY, SMNVEV (reference sequence). CDR3 loop: CASRPGQFTPLHF. Written as DNA, the CDR3 is TGTGCCAGCAGGCCGGGACAGTTCACCCCCCTCCACTTT.

The sample holds many counts of this clonotype. The rearrangement links TRBV12-3 or TRBV12-4 to TRBJ1-1; TRBD1 agrees at 8 bases. CDR3 size: 13 residues. V trimming: 5 bases; J trimming: 4 bases; junction bases outside the gene matches: 3. CDR3 residues: CASSMQGATEAFF. CDR3 nucleotides: TGTGCCAGCAGTATGCAGGGGGCCACTGAAGCTTTCTTT.

In nucleotides, the CDR3 is TGTGCCATCAGTGAGCCGGGACAGGGGGGCCACGAGCAGTACTTC. The encoded protein is CAISEPGQGGHEQYF. The V and J genes are TRBV10-3 and TRBJ2-7; TRBD1 aligns across 11 bases. Germline CDR1 and CDR2: ENHRY and SYGVKD. The CDR3 runs to 15 residues. Trimming took 2 bases from V and 5 from J; bases not matched to a gene: 5.

This clonotype was counted many times. The J gene is TRBJ1-1, the V gene TRBV25-1; D gene uncertain. Germline V CDR1 and CDR2: MGHDK, SYGVNS. The ends were cut back, 7 bases at V and 0 bases at J, with 9 bases in the middle. This CDR3 has 13 residues. DNA of the CDR3: TGTGCCAGCATAGCGGGCTTGAACACTGAAGCTTTCTTT. Translation gives CASIAGLNTEAFF.